This T cell receptor beta chain was profiled in a study of shared clonotypes between healthy human individuals. The overall study: CD4 naive cells filled three plates per donor, CD4 memory three, CD8 naive two and CD8 memory one.

Using immunoSEQ multiplex PCR, the repertoire was profiled, and TCRdb retains in-frame clones only, with some absent. The sample lists hundreds of thousands of clones, 95% to 96% seen once, with approximately 0.12% in the top ten. It was CD45RO-negative cells, positively selected for CCR7, that made up naive CD8 cells, with terminally differentiated effector memory CD45RA+ cells excluded. This clone was found once. Trimming removed 6 bases at V and 5 bases at J, with 20 bases between. The length of the CDR3 is 15 residues. Germline assignment: CDR1 SNHLY and CDR2 FYNNEI. This TCR was sampled from a woman in her twenties or thirties in good health. Material for sequencing was naive CD8+ T cells sorted from blood. V usage is TRBV2 and J usage is TRBJ2-7; tentatively, D is TRBD2 (5 bases). CDR3 loop: CASRPTRASADEQYF. In nucleotides, the CDR3 is TGTGCCAGCAGACCCACTAGGGCCTCGGCTGACGAGCAGTACTTC. Full variable domain (rest looked up from reference TRBV2 and TRBJ2-7): EPEVTQTPSHQVTQMGQEVILRCVPISNHLYFYWYRQILGQKVEFLVSFYNNEISEKSEIFDDQFSVERPDGSNFTLKIRSTKLEDSAMYFCASRPTRASADEQYFGPGTRLTVT.